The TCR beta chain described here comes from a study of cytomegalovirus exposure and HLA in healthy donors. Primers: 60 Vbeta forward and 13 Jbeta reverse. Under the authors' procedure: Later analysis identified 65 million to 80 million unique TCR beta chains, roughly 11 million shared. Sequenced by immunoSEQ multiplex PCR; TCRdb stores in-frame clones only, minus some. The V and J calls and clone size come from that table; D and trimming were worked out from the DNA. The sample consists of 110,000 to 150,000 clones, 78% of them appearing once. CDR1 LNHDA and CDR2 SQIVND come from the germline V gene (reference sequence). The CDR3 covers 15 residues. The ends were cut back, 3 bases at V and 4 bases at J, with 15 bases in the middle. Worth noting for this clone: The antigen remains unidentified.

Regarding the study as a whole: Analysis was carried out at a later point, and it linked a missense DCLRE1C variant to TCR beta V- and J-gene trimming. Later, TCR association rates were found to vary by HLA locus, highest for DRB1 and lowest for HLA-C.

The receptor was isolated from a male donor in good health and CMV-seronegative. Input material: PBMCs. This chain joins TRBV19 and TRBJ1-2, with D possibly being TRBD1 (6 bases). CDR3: CASSMGAQGSYGYTF. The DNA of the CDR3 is TGTGCCAGTAGTATGGGGGCACAGGGCTCCTATGGCTACACCTTC.